This record looks at one TCR beta chain sequence and its context. Its antigen is still unknown. This sample was included in a study of cytomegalovirus exposure and HLA in healthy donors. Findings of the study overall: In an earlier analysis, productive rearrangement rates for most beta V segments clustered near 87% or 30%.

60 Vbeta and 13 Jbeta primers were used in PCR. Authors' methods: Unique TCR beta chains totaled roughly 80 million in a later count, with roughly 11 million of them shared. The assay was immunoSEQ multiplex PCR, and TCRdb's table has in-frame clones only and misses some. V, J and clone size were drawn from that table, and D and trimming were deduced from the DNA. The sample has about 160,000 clones; 60% to 80% are singletons. The CDR3 totals 15 residues. V lost 2 bases to trimming and J lost 6 bases; unmatched junction nucleotides: 2. Per the germline V gene, CDR1 is WNHNN and CDR2 is SYGVQD (reference sequence).

This sequence was found in a woman aged 35 to 49 in good health and CMV-seropositive. The V and J genes are TRBV10-1 and TRBJ2-1; TRBD2 matches 12 bases. The sequencing input was PBMCs. CDR3 sequence (DNA): TGCGCCAGCAGTGAGCCTAGCGGGGGGGCCAATGAGCAGTTCTTC. It codes for CASSEPSGGANEQFF.